The 16 T cell receptor beta chains below all came from one sample that was sequenced in a study of blood T cell repertoires in COVID-19. TCRdb keeps only in-frame clones here, not all; method: immunoSEQ multiplex PCR. The sample carries around 260,000 clones, about nine tenths recorded once. The sequencing sample was made of peripheral blood. The source is a woman in her 40s who had recovered from COVID-19.

The chain combines TRBV28 with TRBJ2-7, with D maybe TRBD2 (5 bases). The CDR3 is 12 amino acids. Germline loops: CDR1 MDHEN, CDR2 SYDVKM. V lost 3 bases to trimming and J lost 8 bases, with 11 bases between them. CDR3 region: CASSFRASKQYF. For the CDR3, the DNA is TGTGCCAGCAGTTTTAGGGCTAGCAAGCAGTACTTC.

The chain couples TRBV19 to TRBJ1-6; D might be TRBD1 (5 bases). V was clipped by 6 bases and J by 3 bases, with 12 bases between them. The CDR3 runs to 15 residues. Germline loops: CDR1 LNHDA, CDR2 SQIVND (reference sequence). The CDR3 DNA reads TGTGCCAGTAGAATGGACACGATCTATAATTCACCCCTCCACTTT. Its translation is CASRMDTIYNSPLHF.

This chain uses TRBV6-1 with TRBJ2-1; TRBD2 matches 7 bases. The CDR3 extends over 17 amino acids. Germline V gene sequence: CDR1 MNHNS, CDR2 SASEGT. V was clipped by 3 bases and J by 0 bases; unmatched bases: 8. CDR3 DNA: TGTGCCAGCAGTGACCCCCCGGGAGGCCTCTCCTACAATGAGCAGTTCTTC. Its protein is CASSDPPGGLSYNEQFF.

The chain employs TRBV25-1 and TRBJ2-1; possibly TRBD1 for D (6 bases). CDR3 length equals 14 residues. Germline CDR1 MGHDK, CDR2 SYGVNS. The ends were cut back, 8 bases at V and 0 bases at J, with 11 bases in the middle. CDR3 region: CASLGQNSYNEQFF. The CDR3 DNA sequence: TGTGCCAGCCTGGGACAAAACTCCTACAATGAGCAGTTCTTC.

In this sample, this clone turned up once. The chain joins TRBV10-2 to TRBJ1-1; D perhaps matches TRBD1 (5 bases). The CDR3 loop spans 15 amino acids. Looked up from germline, CDR1 is WSHSY and CDR2 is SAAADI. Trimming took off 0 bases at V and 5 bases at J, with 13 bases between the two ends. CDR3 nucleotide sequence: TGCGCCAGCAGTGAGTCATGGGCAGGGTCAACTGAAGCTTTCTTT. Encoded protein: CASSESWAGSTEAFF.

The chain has TRBV3-1 (or the pseudogene TRBV3-2) and TRBJ2-7, with 8 bases aligning to TRBD2. Germline V gene lookup returns CDR1 LGHDT and CDR2 YNNKEL (reference sequence). The V and J ends lost 2 bases and 0 bases, in that order; junction bases with no gene match: 0. The CDR3 has 14 residues. CDR3 sequence: CASSQSGSSYEQYF. CDR3 nucleotides: TGTGCCAGCAGCCAAAGCGGGAGCTCCTACGAGCAGTACTTC.

V and J are TRBV10-3 and TRBJ2-1, with 7 nucleotides matching TRBD2. Germline V gene sequence: CDR1 ENHRY, CDR2 SYGVKD. Germline trimming cut 4 bases from V and 5 bases from J; bases unmatched to any gene: 8. CDR3 length: 15 residues. This CDR3 is CAISGGGSGNNEQFF. Written as DNA, the CDR3 is TGTGCCATCAGTGGGGGCGGGAGTGGGAACAATGAGCAGTTCTTC.

This clone was found a few times. This chain joins TRBV7-8 and TRBJ2-7; TRBD1 matches at 11 bases. V lost 6 bases, J lost 6 bases, and 10 bases stayed unmatched. Germline CDR1 SGHVS, CDR2 FQNEAQ. The CDR3 is 15 residues long. DNA of the CDR3: TGTGCCAGCAGTTCCCCCGGGACAGGGGGGGGCGAGCAGTACTTC. Translation: CASSSPGTGGGEQYF.

The rearrangement links TRBV3-1 (or the pseudogene TRBV3-2) to TRBJ1-1; D perhaps matches TRBD1 (5 bases). Germline CDR1 and CDR2: LGHDT and YNNKEL (reference sequence). This CDR3 has 15 amino acids. V gave up 2 bases and J gave up 1 base, with 11 bases separating them. For the CDR3, the DNA is TGTGCCAGCAGCCAATTGGGGCACCGGAACACTGAAGCTTTCTTT. This encodes CASSQLGHRNTEAFF.

This sequence joins TRBV28 and TRBJ2-7; tentatively, D is TRBD2 (5 bases). The length of the CDR3 is 14 residues. Looked up from germline, CDR1 is MDHEN and CDR2 is SYDVKM. Trimming removed 6 bases at V and 0 bases at J, with 12 bases between. The CDR3 reads CASRASGSSYEQYF. CDR3 coding DNA: TGTGCCAGCAGGGCAAGCGGTTCCTCCTACGAGCAGTACTTC. The complete variable domain, with remaining parts taken from reference TRBV28 and TRBJ2-7, reads DVKVTQSSRYLVKRTGEKVFLECVQDMDHENMFWYRQDPGLGLRLIYFSYDVKMKEKGDIPEGYSVSREKKERFSLILESASTNQTSMYLCASRASGSSYEQYFGPGTRLTVT.

V is TRBV11-2 and J is TRBJ2-2, with 10 bases aligning to TRBD2. Losses at the gene ends were 5 bases for V and 1 base for J; bases not matched to a gene: 4. Germline CDR1 and CDR2: SGHAT and FQNNGV. There are 16 residues in the CDR3. The CDR3 here is CASSKREGLNTGELFF. The CDR3, as DNA: TGTGCCAGCAGCAAGCGGGAGGGCCTGAACACCGGGGAGCTGTTTTTT.

The rearrangement uses TRBV3-1 (or the pseudogene TRBV3-2) and TRBJ1-3; TRBD1 aligns across 8 bases. The V segment lost 5 bases and the J segment 4 bases; nucleotides outside the gene matches: 7. Germline lookup yields CDR1 LGHDT and CDR2 YNNKEL (reference sequence). CDR3 length equals 15 residues. The DNA for the CDR3 is TGTGCCAGCAGCTACGGACAGGGCGAAGGAAACACCATATATTTT. Translating it yields CASSYGQGEGNTIYF.

This rearrangement joins TRBV3-1 (or the pseudogene TRBV3-2) to TRBJ1-1; D not certain. CDR3 length: 13 amino acids. The germline V and J ends were trimmed by 7 bases and 11 bases, with 20 bases remaining between them. Per germline, CDR1 LGHDT and CDR2 YNNKEL (reference sequence). The CDR3 bases are TGTGCCAGCACAAATCAAAGCTCACGCTCGGCTTTCTTT. Its translation is CASTNQSSRSAFF.

The V call is TRBV11-2, the J call TRBJ2-7, with D possibly being TRBD1 (5 bases). Germline loops: CDR1 SGHAT, CDR2 FQNNGV. V lost 5 bases and J 5 bases, leaving 22 bases between the germline ends. The CDR3 is 16 amino acids. This chain's CDR3 is CASSIPTDHYHDEQYF. CDR3 DNA sequence: TGTGCCAGCAGCATCCCGACAGATCATTACCACGACGAGCAGTACTTC. Supplemented by reference TRBV11-2 and TRBJ2-7, the full variable domain reads EAGVAQSPRYKIIEKRQSVAFWCNPISGHATLYWYQQILGQGPKLLIQFQNNGVVDDSQLPKDRFSAERLKGVDSTLKIQPAKLEDSAVYLCASSIPTDHYHDEQYFGPGTRLTVT.

This chain uses TRBV27 with TRBJ2-5, with TRBD2 identical over 11 bases. The CDR3 loop spans 16 amino acids. J was trimmed by 5 bases and V by 6 bases; bases with no gene match: 11. The germline gives CDR1 MNHEY, CDR2 SMNVEV (reference sequence). CDR3 residues: CASSSILAGDGETQYF. The CDR3 DNA reads as TGTGCCAGCAGCTCCATACTAGCGGGAGACGGTGAGACCCAGTACTTC.

This chain uses TRBV9 with TRBJ2-7, with D unresolved. Germline V lookup: CDR1 SGDLS, CDR2 YYNGEE. This CDR3 has 15 residues. V was trimmed by 0 bases and J by 7 bases, leaving 17 bases between them. DNA of the CDR3: TGTGCCAGCAGCGTAGGTTTCACAGCCTCTACGGAGCAGTACTTC. Amino acids: CASSVGFTASTEQYF. The entire variable domain, with the rest obtained from reference TRBV9 and TRBJ2-7, is as follows: DSGVTQTPKHLITATGQRVTLRCSPRSGDLSVYWYQQSLDQGLQFLIQYYNGEERAKGNILERFSAQQFPDLHSELNLSSLELGDSALYFCASSVGFTASTEQYFGPGTRLTVT.